The 10 T cell receptor beta chains in this list originate from one sample, sequenced in a study of blood T cells in healthy people across ages (dated by TCRdb to the mid-2010s). The method was 5' RACE. This sample was sequenced with an Illumina HiSeq 2500. A second PCR of roughly 7 to 12 cycles was run with a J-beta primer mix and a sample-barcoded 5' primer. The raw public reads went through TCRdb reprocessing: fastp at Q25, MiXCR clone calling, in-frame beta chains kept. Each CDR3 protein gets just one entry, which takes the most common genes and DNA from the rows behind it. The sample contains some 1,000,000 distinct CDR3 sequences, about 25% of them found a single time. The top ten constitute 0.65% to 0.95% of the sample. These data were also reused for a study on T cells of mothers and their children.

The source material was blood. The receptors come from a girl under 10 years old in good health.

The chain uses TRBV4-2 and TRBJ2-7; 7 nucleotides match TRBD1. The trim removed 2 bases at V and 4 bases at J, leaving 5 bases unmatched. CDR1 and CDR2 from the germline V gene are LGHNA and YNFKEQ. The CDR3 has 14 residues. The CDR3 loop reads CASSQPGQEYEQYF. CDR3 nucleotides: TGTGCCAGCAGCCAACCTGGACAGGAATACGAGCAGTACTTC.

This clonotype was observed a handful of times. This chain joins TRBV9 and TRBJ2-5; D unclear. Germline CDR1 SGDLS, CDR2 YYNGEE. The CDR3 covers 15 residues. Between the trimmed V and J ends, which lost 0 bases and 0 bases, there was a span of 9 bases. This CDR3 reads CASSVGALNQETQYF. In nucleotides, the CDR3 is TGTGCCAGCAGCGTAGGGGCGCTAAACCAAGAGACCCAGTACTTC.

On this clonotype itself: This may come from a read error, since a much larger clone is one base off. V usage is TRBV7-9 and J usage is TRBJ2-7; 7 nucleotides match TRBD1. Germline V CDR1 and CDR2: SEHNR, FQNEAQ (reference sequence). This CDR3 contains 13 residues. CDR3 amino acids: CVSSPGQLYEQYF. DNA of the CDR3: TGTGTCAGCAGCCCGGGACAGCTCTACGAGCAGTACTTC.

The chain recombines TRBV6-1 with TRBJ2-1, with 7 bases that match TRBD1. Germline loops: CDR1 MNHNS, CDR2 SASEGT. This CDR3 spans 13 amino acids. The V and J ends lost 5 bases and 8 bases, in that order; junction bases with no gene match: 6. The CDR3 region has the DNA TGTGCCAGCAGTATACCGGGACAGTATGAGCAGTTCTTC. As protein: CASSIPGQYEQFF.

This chain links TRBV9 with TRBJ1-1; tentatively, D is TRBD1 (5 bases). The V and J ends lost 0 bases and 4 bases respectively, with 13 bases between them. The CDR3 has 15 amino acids. Germline lookup yields CDR1 SGDLS and CDR2 YYNGEE. CDR3 DNA sequence: TGTGCCAGCAGCGTAGATGGGGGTTATGGCACTGAAGCTTTCTTT. It yields the protein CASSVDGGYGTEAFF.

V is TRBV5-1 and J is TRBJ2-7, with D possibly matching TRBD1 (7 bases). This CDR3 has 15 amino acids. Germline CDR1 reads SGHRS; CDR2 reads YFSETQ. V lost 4 bases and J lost 4, with 18 bases in between. The DNA of the CDR3 is TGCGCCAGCAGCCCAGGGGGTAGCGGTGTTTACGAGCAGTACTTC. This codes for CASSPGGSGVYEQYF. Full variable domain (rest looked up from reference TRBV5-1 and TRBJ2-7): KAGVTQTPRYLIKTRGQQVTLSCSPISGHRSVSWYQQTPGQGLQFLFEYFSETQRNKGNFPGRFSGRQFSNSRSEMNVSTLELGDSALYLCASSPGGSGVYEQYFGPGTRLTVT.

V is TRBV7-2 and J is TRBJ2-1, with 15 bases identical to TRBD2. Germline V gene sequence: CDR1 SGHTA, CDR2 FQGNSA. The trim removed 4 bases at V and 4 bases at J, leaving 5 bases unmatched. This CDR3 comprises 17 residues. The CDR3 bases are TGTGCCAGCAGCTCACGGGGACTAGCGGGGGGATACAATGAGCAGTTCTTC. This translates into CASSSRGLAGGYNEQFF. Full variable domain (remainder filled in from reference TRBV7-2 and TRBJ2-1): GAGVSQSPSNKVTEKGKDVELRCDPISGHTALYWYRQSLGQGLEFLIYFQGNSAPDKSGLPSDRFSAERTGGSVSTLTIQRTQQEDSAVYLCASSSRGLAGGYNEQFFGPGTRLTVL.

The CDR3 loop reads CASSPGTVSSGANVLTF. The CDR3 DNA reads TGTGCCAGCTCACCCGGGACGGTGAGCTCTGGGGCCAACGTCCTGACTTTC. This chain connects TRBV18 to TRBJ2-6; the D gene could be TRBD1 or TRBD2 (5 bases each). The CDR3 consists of 17 residues. The germline gives CDR1 KGHSH, CDR2 LQKENI. V lost 3 bases, J lost 0 bases, and 12 bases lay in between.

The rearrangement uses TRBV4-2 and TRBJ2-5; tentatively, D is TRBD2 (6 bases). The assigned J gene may be wrong: the sequence end matches TRBJ2-7 better. The CDR3 is 14 amino acids. Germline V gene lookup returns CDR1 LGHNA and CDR2 YNFKEQ. The CDR3 is CASSQGSGRHEQYF. Here the CDR3 DNA reads TGTGCCAGCAGCCAAGGCTCAGGGAGGCACGAGCAGTACTTC.

V is TRBV12-3 or TRBV12-4 and J is TRBJ2-7; no definite D call. V was pared by 6 bases and J by 0 bases, with 12 bases between. This CDR3 contains 14 residues. The chain's CDR3 is CASSSGDSSYEQYF. CDR3 bases: TGTGCCAGCAGCTCAGGAGATTCCTCCTACGAGCAGTACTTC.